In this sample, the clone carrying this TCR beta chain turned up once. Under the authors' procedure: Researchers report that nucleated cell counts were estimated from reference gene primer amplification. Profiling relied on immunoSEQ multiplex PCR, and the TCRdb table lists in-frame clones only, not all of them. For V, J and clone size, that table is used; D and trimming come from the DNA. The top ten clones hold about 4.5% of a sample with about 98,000 clones, nearly 90% of them seen once. The data belong to a study of blood T cell repertoires in COVID-19. As for the study in general: Acute and convalescent COVID-19 samples came from the United States, Italy and Spain. T cells, B-cell-depleted T cells, or PBMCs provided the cDNA or gDNA that served as material.

The CDR3 is 18 residues long. Trimming took 5 bases from V and 2 from J; bases not matched to a gene: 12. Looked up from germline, CDR1 is KGHSY and CDR2 is FQNENV. The receptor was isolated from a man in his 70s with acute or convalescent COVID-19. V usage is TRBV16 and J usage is TRBJ1-5; 10 nucleotides agree with TRBD1. Sample: peripheral blood. The CDR3 sequence is CASSVRDRGVGGNQPQHF. The CDR3 nucleotides read TGTGCCAGCAGCGTCCGGGACAGGGGCGTCGGGGGCAATCAGCCCCAGCATTTT. Together with reference TRBV16 and TRBJ1-5, the CDR3 gives the full variable domain: GEEVAQTPKHLVRGEGQKAKLYCAPIKGHSYVFWYQQVLKNEFKFLISFQNENVFDETGMPKERFSAKCLPNSPCSLEIQATKLEDSAVYFCASSVRDRGVGGNQPQHFGDGTRLSIL.